This TCR beta chain stems from a study of early T cells in non-severe SARS-CoV-2 infection. Study information: Unsorted whole blood bulk RNA was sequenced, with unpaired chains. Findings of the study overall: VDJdb-based annotation leaned toward anti-spike CD8 responses and missed private and CD4 specificities.

In this sample, this clonotype turned up many times. Its antigen remains unknown. Individual cDNA molecules were tagged with unique molecular identifiers, the study reported. TCRdb itself ran the 5' RACE reads through MiXCR, one entry per CDR3 protein. The data hold tens of thousands of distinct CDR3 sequences, with about 4.2% observed a single time. CDR1 is ENHRY and CDR2 is SYGVKD in the germline V gene. The CDR3 consists of 13 residues. Trimming shortened V by 5 bases and J by 1 base, and 8 bases separated the two germline ends. This sequence originates from an adult who was a healthcare worker with PCR-confirmed SARS-CoV-2 infection or an uninfected control (not recorded which). The chain has TRBV10-3 and TRBJ1-1, with D perhaps TRBD1 (6 bases). Sequencing input: whole blood. The CDR3 sequence: CAISPTGNTEAFF. The CDR3 region has the DNA TGTGCCATCAGTCCGACAGGGAACACTGAAGCTTTCTTT.